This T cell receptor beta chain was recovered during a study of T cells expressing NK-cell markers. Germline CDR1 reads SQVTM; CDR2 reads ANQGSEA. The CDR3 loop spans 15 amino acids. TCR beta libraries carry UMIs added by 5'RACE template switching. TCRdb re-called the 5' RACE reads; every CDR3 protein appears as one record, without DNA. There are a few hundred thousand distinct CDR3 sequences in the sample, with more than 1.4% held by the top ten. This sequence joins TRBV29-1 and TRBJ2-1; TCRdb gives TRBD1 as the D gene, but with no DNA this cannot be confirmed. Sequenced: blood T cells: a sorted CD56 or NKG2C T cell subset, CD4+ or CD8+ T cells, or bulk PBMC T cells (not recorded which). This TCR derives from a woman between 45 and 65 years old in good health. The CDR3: CSVFTRQGIYNEQFF.